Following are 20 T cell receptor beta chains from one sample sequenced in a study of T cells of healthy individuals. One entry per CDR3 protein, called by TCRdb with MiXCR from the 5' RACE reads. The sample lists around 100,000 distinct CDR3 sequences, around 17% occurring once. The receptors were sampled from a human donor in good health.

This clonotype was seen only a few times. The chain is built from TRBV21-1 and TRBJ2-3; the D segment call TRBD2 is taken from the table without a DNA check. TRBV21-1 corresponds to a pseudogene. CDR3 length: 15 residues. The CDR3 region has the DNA TGTGCCAGCAGCCGCACTAGCGGGGGGGCCTGTAGGCAGTATTTT. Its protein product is CASSRTSGGACRQYF.

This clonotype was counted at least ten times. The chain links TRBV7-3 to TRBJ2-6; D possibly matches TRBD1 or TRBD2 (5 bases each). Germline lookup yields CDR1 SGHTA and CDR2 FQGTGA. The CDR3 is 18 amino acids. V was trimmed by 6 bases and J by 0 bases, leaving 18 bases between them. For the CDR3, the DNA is TGTGCCAGCAGGGCTTCGGGACGCAGAGACTCTGGGGCCAACGTCCTGACTTTC. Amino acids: CASRASGRRDSGANVLTF. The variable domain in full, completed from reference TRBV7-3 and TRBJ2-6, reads GAGVSQTPSNKVTEKGKYVELRCDPISGHTALYWYRQSLGQGPEFLIYFQGTGAADDSGLPNDRFFAVRPEGSVSTLKIQRTERGDSAVYLCASRASGRRDSGANVLTFGAGSRLTVL.

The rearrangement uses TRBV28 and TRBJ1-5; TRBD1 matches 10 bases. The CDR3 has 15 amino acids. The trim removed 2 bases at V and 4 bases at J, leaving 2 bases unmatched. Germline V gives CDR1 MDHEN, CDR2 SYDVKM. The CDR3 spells CASSLDRGPNQPQHF. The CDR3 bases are TGTGCCAGCAGTTTAGACAGGGGGCCAAATCAGCCCCAGCATTTT.

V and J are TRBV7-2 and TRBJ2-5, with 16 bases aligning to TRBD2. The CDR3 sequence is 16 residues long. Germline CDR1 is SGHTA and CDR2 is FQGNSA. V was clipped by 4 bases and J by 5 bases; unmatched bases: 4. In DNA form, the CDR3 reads TGTGCCAGCAGCTCCGGGACTAGCGGGGGGGGGGAGACCCAGTACTTC. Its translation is CASSSGTSGGGETQYF.

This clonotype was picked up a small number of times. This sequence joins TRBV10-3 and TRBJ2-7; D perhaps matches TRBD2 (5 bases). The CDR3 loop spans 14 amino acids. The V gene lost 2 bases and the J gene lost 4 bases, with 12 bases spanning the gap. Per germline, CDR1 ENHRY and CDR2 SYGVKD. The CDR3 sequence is CAISEGTPGYEQYF. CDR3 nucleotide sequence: TGTGCCATCAGTGAGGGAACCCCGGGGTACGAGCAGTACTTC.

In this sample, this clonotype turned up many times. The CDR3 loop is CSARDTFGQANQPQHF. The CDR3 region has the DNA TGCAGTGCTAGAGATACATTCGGACAGGCTAATCAGCCCCAGCATTTT. The chain is built from TRBV20-1 and TRBJ1-5; the match to TRBD1 covers 7 bases. The germline CDR1 and CDR2 sequences are DFQATT and SNEGSKA (reference sequence). This CDR3 has 16 residues. Trimming removed 0 bases from V and 4 bases from J; junction bases left unmatched: 9.

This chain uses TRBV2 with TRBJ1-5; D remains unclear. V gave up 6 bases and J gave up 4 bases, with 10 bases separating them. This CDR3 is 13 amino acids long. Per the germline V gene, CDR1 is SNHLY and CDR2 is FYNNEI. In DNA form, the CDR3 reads TGTGCCAGCAGCGAACAGACGAATCAGCCCCAGCATTTT. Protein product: CASSEQTNQPQHF.

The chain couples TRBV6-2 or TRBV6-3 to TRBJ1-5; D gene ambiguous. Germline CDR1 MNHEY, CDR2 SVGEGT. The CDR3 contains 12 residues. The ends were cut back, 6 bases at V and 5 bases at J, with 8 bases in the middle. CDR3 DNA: TGTGCCAGCAGGGACGGGTATCAGCCCCAGCATTTT. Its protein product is CASRDGYQPQHF.

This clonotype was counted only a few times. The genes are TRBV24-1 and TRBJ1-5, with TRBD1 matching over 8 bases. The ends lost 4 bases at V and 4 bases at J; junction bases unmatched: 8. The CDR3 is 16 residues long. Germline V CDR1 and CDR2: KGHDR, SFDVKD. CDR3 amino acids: CATSDPRTGTNQPQHF. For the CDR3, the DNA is TGTGCCACCAGTGACCCCAGGACAGGGACAAATCAGCCCCAGCATTTT.

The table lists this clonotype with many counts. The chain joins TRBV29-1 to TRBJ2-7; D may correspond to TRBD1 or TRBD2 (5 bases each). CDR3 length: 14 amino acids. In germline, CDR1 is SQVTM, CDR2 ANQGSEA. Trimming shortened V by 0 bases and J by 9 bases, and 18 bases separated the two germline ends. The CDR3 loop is CSVEDVQGELGQYF. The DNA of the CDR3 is TGCAGCGTTGAAGACGTTCAGGGAGAACTCGGGCAGTACTTC.

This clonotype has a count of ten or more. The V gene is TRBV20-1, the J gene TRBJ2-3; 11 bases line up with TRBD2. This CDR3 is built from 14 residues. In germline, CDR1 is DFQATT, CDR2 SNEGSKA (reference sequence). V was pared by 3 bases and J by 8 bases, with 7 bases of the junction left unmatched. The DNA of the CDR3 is TGCAGTGCTAGCCTAGCGGGGGGCAGGGCTACGCAGTATTTT. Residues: CSASLAGGRATQYF.

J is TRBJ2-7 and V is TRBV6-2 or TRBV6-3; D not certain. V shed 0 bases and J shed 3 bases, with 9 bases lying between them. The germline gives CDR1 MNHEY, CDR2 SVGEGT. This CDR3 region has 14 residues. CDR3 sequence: CASSYSSMGYEQYF. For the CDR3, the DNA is TGTGCCAGCAGTTACTCGAGTATGGGCTACGAGCAGTACTTC.

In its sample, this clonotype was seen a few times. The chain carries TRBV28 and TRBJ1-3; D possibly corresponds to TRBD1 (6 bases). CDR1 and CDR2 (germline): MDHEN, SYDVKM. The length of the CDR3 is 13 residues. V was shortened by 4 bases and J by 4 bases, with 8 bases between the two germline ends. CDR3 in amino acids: CASSWDNGNTIYF. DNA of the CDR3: TGTGCCAGCAGTTGGGACAACGGAAACACCATATATTTT.

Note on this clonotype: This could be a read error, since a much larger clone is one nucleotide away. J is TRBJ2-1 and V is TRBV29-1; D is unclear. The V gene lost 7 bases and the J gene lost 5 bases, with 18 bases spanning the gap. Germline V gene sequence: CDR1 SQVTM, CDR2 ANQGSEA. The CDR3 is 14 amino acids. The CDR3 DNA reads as TGCAGCGGCTGCCTGTCTCTCAGCGACAATGAGCAGTTCTTC. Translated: CSGCLSLSDNEQFF.

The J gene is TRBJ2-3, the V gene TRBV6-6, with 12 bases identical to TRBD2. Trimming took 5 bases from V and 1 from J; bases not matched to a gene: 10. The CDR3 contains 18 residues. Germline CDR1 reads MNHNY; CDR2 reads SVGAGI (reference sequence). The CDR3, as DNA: TGTGCCAGCAGTGCCCCTAGCGGGGGGGCCTCCGGCACAGATACGCAGTATTTT. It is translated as CASSAPSGGASGTDTQYF.

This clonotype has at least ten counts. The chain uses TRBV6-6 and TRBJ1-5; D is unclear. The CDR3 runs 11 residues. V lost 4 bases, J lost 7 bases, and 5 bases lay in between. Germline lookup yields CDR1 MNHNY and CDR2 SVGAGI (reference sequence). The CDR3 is CASSSGQPQHF. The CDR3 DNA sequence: TGTGCCAGCAGTTCCGGGCAGCCCCAGCATTTT.

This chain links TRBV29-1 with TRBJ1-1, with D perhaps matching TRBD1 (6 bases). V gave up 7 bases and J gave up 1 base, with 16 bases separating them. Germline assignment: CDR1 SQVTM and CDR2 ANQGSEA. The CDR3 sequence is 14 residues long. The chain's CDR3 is CSAGGGQGNTEAFF. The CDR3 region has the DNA TGCAGCGCCGGGGGGGGGCAGGGGAACACTGAAGCTTTCTTT.

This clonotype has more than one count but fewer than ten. The CDR3 nucleotides read TGCGCCAGCAGCTTGGTCGCCGGGGCTCCCTACGAGCAGTACTTC. Translating gives CASSLVAGAPYEQYF. This sequence joins TRBV5-1 and TRBJ2-7; D is possibly TRBD1 or TRBD2 (5 bases each). This CDR3 has 15 residues. V lost 0 bases and J 2 bases, leaving 12 bases between the germline ends. The V gene's germline CDR1 is SGHRS and CDR2 YFSETQ.

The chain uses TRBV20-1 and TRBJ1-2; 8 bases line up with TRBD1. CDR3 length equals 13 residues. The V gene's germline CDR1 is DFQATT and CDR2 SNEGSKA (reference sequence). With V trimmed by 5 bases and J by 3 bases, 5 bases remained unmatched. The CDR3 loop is CSALPGQDYGYTF. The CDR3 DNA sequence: TGCAGTGCTCTACCGGGACAGGACTATGGCTACACCTTC.

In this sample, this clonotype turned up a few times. The DNA of the CDR3 is TGTGCCATCAGTGATGGGGAGGGCGAGCAGTACTTC. Translated: CAISDGEGEQYF. This chain links TRBV10-3 with TRBJ2-7, with 7 bases identical to TRBD2. V was clipped by 3 bases and J by 6 bases; unmatched bases: 2. Germline assignment: CDR1 ENHRY and CDR2 SYGVKD. CDR3 length: 12 residues.